This T cell receptor beta chain was sequenced for a study of Ad26.COV2.S vaccination and SARS-CoV-2 variants. Regarding this clone: What it recognizes is unknown.

Germline V gene sequence: CDR1 LGHNT, CDR2 FRNRAP. This CDR3 has 17 amino acids. With 0 bases removed from V and 0 bases from J, the gap between germline ends came to 12 bases. Indicated treatment: about 20 received Ad26.COV2.S at low or high dose, single or two shots; 5 received placebo; per-sample allocation not given. The samples date from day 63 after the first vaccine or placebo injection. Study observations and caveats: Substantial breadth was reportedly displayed by spike-specific CD8+ and CD4+ T cell responses after vaccination. Estimates derived from TCR breadth and depth analyses may have underestimated total T cell responses.

Profiling relied on immunoSEQ multiplex PCR, and the TCRdb table lists in-frame clones only, not all of them. The sample holds roughly 700,000 clones, about 90% seen once. The clonotype originates from a person between 18 and 65 years old who received the Ad26.COV2.S COVID-19 vaccine or a placebo. The chain employs TRBV12-5 and TRBJ1-5; D is ambiguous. The sample here was peripheral blood, taken in a trial of Ad26.COV2.S vaccine versus placebo. The CDR3 region is CASGLVQSLPSNQPQHF. CDR3 nucleotide sequence: TGTGCTAGTGGTTTGGTACAAAGCCTCCCTAGCAATCAGCCCCAGCATTTT.